This T cell receptor (beta chain) was profiled in a study of siplizumab effects on memory and regulatory T cells. Study observations and caveats: Alloreactive sequences that could be traced to unstimulated CD4+ memory cells showed a significant reduction under siplizumab.

Profiling relied on immunoSEQ multiplex PCR, and the TCRdb table lists in-frame clones only, not all of them. The table records around 95,000 clones, approximately 94% of them present only once. Notes on this clone: Its antigen is as yet unknown.

Germline V gene lookup returns CDR1 SNHLY and CDR2 FYNNEI. V dropped 3 bases and J dropped 1 base, with 13 bases sitting between them. The CDR3 extends over 16 amino acids. The V and J genes are TRBV2 and TRBJ2-1; tentatively, D is TRBD2 (5 bases). Sequences were obtained from non-Treg CD4+ T cells sorted from blood. The source is a human donor in good health. This CDR3 is CASSDERKISYNEQFF. DNA for the CDR3: TGTGCCAGCAGTGATGAGCGGAAGATTTCCTACAATGAGCAGTTCTTC.